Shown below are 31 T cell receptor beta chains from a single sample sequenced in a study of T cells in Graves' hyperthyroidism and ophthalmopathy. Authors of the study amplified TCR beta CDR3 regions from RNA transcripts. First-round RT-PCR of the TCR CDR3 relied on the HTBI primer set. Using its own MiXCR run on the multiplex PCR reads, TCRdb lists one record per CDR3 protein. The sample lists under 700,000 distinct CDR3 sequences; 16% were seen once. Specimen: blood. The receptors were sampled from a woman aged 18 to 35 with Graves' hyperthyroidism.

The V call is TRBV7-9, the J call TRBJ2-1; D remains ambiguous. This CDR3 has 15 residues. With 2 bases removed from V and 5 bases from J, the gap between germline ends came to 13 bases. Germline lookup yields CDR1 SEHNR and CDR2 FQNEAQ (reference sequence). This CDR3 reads CASSLSRGTNNEQFF. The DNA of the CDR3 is TGTGCCAGCAGCTTATCGCGAGGAACTAACAATGAGCAGTTCTTC.

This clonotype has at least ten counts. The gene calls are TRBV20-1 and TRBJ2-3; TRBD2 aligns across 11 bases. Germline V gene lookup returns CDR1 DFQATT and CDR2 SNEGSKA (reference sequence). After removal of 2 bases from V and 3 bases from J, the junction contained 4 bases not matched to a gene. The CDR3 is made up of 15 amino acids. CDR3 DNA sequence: TGCAGTGCTAGAATGACTAGCGGGGTTACAGATACGCAGTATTTT. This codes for CSARMTSGVTDTQYF.

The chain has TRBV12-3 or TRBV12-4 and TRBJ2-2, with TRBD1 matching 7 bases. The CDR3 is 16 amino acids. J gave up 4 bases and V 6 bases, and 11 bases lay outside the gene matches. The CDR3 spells CASSRGKTGITGELFF. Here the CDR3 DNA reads TGTGCCAGCAGCCGAGGAAAGACAGGGATCACCGGGGAGCTGTTTTTT.

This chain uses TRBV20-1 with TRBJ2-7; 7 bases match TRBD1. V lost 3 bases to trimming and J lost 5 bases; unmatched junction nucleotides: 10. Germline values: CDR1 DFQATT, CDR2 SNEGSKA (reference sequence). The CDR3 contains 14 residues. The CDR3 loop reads CSASSRTGVHEQYF. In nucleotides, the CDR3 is TGCAGTGCTAGTAGCCGAACAGGGGTCCACGAGCAGTACTTC.

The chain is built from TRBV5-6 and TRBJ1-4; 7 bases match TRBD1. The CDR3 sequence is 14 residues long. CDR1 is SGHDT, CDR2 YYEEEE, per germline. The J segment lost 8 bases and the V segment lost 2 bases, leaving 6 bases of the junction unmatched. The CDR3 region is CASSLRTGGEKLFF. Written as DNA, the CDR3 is TGTGCCAGCAGCTTAAGGACAGGAGGGGAAAAACTGTTTTTT.

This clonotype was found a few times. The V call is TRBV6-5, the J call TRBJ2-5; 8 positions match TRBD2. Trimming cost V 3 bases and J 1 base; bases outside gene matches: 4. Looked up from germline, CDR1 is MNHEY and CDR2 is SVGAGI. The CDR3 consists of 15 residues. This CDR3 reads CASSYTGTSQETQYF. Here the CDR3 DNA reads TGTGCCAGCAGTTATACCGGGACTAGCCAAGAGACCCAGTACTTC.

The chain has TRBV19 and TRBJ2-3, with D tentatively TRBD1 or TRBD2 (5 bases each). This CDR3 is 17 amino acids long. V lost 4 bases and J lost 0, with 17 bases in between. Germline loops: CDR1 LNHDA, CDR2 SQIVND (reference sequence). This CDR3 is CASSTGRYTLSTDTQYF. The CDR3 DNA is TGTGCCAGTAGTACGGGACGCTACACTCTGAGCACAGATACGCAGTATTTT.

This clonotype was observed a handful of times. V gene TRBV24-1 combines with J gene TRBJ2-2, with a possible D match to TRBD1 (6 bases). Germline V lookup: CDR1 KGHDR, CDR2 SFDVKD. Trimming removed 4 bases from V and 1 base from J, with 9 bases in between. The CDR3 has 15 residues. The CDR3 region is CATSETTGNTGELFF. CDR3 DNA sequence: TGTGCCACCAGTGAGACGACAGGGAACACCGGGGAGCTGTTTTTT.

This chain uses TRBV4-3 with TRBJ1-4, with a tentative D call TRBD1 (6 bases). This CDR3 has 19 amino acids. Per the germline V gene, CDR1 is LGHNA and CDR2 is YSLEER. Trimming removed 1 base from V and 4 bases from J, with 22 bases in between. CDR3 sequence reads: CASSQVRGTATRNNEKLFF. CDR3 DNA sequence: TGCGCCAGCAGCCAAGTTAGGGGGACGGCGACAAGAAATAATGAAAAACTGTTTTTT.

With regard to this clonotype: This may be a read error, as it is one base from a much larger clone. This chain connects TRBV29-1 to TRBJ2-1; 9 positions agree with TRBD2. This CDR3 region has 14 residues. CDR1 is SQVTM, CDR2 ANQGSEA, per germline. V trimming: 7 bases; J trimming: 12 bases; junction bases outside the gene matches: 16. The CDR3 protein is CSALRLAGSTGQFF. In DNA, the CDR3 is TGCAGCGCTCTCAGGCTAGCGGGATCAACTGGGCAGTTCTTC.

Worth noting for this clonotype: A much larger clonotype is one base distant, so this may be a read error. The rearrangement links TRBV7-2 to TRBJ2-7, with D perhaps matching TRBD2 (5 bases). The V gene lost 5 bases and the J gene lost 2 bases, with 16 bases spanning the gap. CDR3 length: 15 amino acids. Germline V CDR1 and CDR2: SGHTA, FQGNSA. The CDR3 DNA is TGTGCCAGCAGCATCAGCACGGGAATAACCTACGAGCAGTACTTC. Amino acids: CASSISTGITYEQYF.

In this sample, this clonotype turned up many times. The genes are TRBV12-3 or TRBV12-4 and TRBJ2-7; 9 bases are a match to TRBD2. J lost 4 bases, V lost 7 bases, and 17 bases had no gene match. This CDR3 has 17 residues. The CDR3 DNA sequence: TGTGCCAGCACCCCCACAGCGGGTCTAGCGGGATTTTACGAGCAGTACTTC. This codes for CASTPTAGLAGFYEQYF.

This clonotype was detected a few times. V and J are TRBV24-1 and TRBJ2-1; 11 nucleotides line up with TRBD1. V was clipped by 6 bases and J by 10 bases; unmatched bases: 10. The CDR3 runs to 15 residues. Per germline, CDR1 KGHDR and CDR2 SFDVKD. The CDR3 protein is CATSLPGQGVEEQFF. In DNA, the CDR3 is TGTGCCACCAGTCTCCCGGGACAGGGGGTAGAGGAGCAGTTCTTC.

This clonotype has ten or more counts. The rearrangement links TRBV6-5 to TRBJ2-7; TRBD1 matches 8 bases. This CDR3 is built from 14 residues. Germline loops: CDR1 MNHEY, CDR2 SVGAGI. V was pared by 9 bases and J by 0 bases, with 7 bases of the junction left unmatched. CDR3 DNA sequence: TGTGCCAGTGACCCGGGACAGGCCTCCTACGAGCAGTACTTC. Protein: CASDPGQASYEQYF.

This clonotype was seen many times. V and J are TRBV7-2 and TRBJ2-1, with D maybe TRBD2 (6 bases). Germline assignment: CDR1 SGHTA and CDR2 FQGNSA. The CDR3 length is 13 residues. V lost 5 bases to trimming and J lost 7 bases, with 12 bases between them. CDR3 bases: TGTGCCAGCAGCGTCCGGGAGCTTAATGAGCAGTTCTTC. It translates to CASSVRELNEQFF.

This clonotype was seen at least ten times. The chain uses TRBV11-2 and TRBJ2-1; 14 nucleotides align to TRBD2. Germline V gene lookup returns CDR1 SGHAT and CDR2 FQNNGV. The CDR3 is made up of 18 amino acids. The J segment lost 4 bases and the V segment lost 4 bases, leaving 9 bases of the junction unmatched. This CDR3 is CASSWGLAGVTQYNEQFF. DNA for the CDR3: TGTGCCAGCAGCTGGGGACTAGCGGGAGTCACCCAATACAATGAGCAGTTCTTC.

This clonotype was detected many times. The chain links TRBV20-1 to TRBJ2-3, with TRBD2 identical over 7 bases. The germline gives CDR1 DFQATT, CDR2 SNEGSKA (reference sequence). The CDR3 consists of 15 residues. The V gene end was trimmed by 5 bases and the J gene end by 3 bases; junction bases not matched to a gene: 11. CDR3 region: CSAEEGGSATDTQYF. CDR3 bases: TGCAGTGCTGAGGAGGGCGGGAGCGCGACAGATACGCAGTATTTT.

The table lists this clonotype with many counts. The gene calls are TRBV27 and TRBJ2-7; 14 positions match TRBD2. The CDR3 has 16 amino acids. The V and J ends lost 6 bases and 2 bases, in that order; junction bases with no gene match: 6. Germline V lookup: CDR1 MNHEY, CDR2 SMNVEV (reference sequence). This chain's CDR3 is CASSFQGLAGAYEQYF. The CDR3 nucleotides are TGTGCCAGCAGCTTCCAGGGACTAGCGGGAGCCTACGAGCAGTACTTC.

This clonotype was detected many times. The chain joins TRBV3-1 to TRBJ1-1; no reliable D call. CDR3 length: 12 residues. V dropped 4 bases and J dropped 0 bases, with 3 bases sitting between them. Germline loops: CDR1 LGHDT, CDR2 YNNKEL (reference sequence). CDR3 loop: CASSRLNTEAFF. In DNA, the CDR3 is TGTGCCAGCAGCCGGTTGAACACTGAAGCTTTCTTT.

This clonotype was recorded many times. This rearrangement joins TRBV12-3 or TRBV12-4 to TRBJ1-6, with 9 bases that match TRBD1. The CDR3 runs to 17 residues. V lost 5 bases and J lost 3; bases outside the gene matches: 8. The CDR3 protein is CASSHPGQGVYNSPLHF. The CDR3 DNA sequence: TGTGCCAGCAGTCATCCGGGACAGGGAGTCTATAATTCACCCCTCCACTTT.

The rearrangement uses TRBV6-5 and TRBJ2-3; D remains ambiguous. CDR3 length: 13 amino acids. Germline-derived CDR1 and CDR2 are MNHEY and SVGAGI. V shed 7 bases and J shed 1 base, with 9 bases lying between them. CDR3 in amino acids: CASNYGGTDTQYF. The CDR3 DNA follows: TGTGCCAGCAATTATGGGGGCACAGATACGCAGTATTTT.

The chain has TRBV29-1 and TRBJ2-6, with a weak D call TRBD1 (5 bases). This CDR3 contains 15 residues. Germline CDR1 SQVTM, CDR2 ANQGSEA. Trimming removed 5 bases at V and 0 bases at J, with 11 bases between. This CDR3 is CSVQGRSSGANVLTF. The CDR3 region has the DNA TGCAGCGTTCAGGGAAGGAGCTCTGGGGCCAACGTCCTGACTTTC.

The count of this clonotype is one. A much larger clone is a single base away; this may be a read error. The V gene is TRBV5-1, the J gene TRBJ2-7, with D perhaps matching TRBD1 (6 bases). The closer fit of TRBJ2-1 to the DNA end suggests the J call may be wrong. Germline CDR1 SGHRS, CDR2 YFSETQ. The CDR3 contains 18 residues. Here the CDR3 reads CASSLSQTTGHNSYEQFF. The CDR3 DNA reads TGCGCCAGCAGCCTTAGCCAGACGACAGGACACAACTCCTACGAGCAGTTCTTC.

CDR3 nucleotide sequence: TGTGCCAGCAGTCCCACGCAGGACCCAGACTACGAGCAGTACTTC. It translates to CASSPTQDPDYEQYF. This chain connects TRBV2 to TRBJ2-7; no clear D gene. The length of the CDR3 is 15 residues. Per germline, CDR1 SNHLY and CDR2 FYNNEI. V was cut by 5 bases and J by 3 bases, with 17 bases left in between.

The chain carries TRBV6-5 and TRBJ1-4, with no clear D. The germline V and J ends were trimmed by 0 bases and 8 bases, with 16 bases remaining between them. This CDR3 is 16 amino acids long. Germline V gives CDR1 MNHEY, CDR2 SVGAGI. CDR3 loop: CASSYSLMSGGEKLFF. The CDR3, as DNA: TGTGCCAGCAGTTACTCGTTGATGAGTGGCGGGGAAAAACTGTTTTTT.

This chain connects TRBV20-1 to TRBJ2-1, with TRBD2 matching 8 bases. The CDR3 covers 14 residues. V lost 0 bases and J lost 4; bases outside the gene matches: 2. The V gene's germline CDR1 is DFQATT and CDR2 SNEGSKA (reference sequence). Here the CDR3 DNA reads TGCAGTGCTAGAGAAGCGGGAGAGTACAATGAGCAGTTCTTC. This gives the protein CSAREAGEYNEQFF.

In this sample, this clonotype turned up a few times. The CDR3 is CASTPRRTVGLYEQFF. The CDR3 DNA sequence: TGTGCCAGTACCCCCCGTAGGACAGTTGGATTGTATGAGCAGTTCTTC. V and J are TRBV19 and TRBJ2-1, with D possibly being TRBD1 (6 bases). The germline gives CDR1 LNHDA, CDR2 SQIVND (reference sequence). The ends were cut back, 7 bases at V and 8 bases at J, with 24 bases in the middle. The CDR3 is 16 residues long.

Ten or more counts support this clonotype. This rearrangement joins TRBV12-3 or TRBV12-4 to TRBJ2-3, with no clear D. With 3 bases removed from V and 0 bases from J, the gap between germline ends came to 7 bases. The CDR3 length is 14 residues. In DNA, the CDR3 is TGTGCCAGCAGTTTTTGGGGTAGCACAGATACGCAGTATTTT. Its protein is CASSFWGSTDTQYF.

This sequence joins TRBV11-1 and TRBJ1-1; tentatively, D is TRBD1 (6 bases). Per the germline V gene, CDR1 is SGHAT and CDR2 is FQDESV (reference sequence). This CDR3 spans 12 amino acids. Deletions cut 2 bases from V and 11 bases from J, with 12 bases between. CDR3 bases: TGTGCCAGCAGCTTACCGGGCAGGGGCGCTTTCTTT. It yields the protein CASSLPGRGAFF.

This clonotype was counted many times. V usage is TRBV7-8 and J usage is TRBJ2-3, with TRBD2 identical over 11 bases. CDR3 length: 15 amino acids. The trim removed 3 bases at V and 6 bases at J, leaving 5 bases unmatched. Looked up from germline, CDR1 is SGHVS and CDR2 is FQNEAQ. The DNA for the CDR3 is TGTGCCAGCAGCTTGGTGGGACTAGCGGTTGATACGCAGTATTTT. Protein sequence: CASSLVGLAVDTQYF.

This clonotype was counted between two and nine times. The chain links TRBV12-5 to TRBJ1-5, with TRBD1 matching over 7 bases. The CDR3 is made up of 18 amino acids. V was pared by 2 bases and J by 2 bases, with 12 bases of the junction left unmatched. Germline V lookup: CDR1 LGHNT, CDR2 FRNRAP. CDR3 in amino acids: CASGLPPEGASGNQPQHF. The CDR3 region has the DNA TGTGCTAGTGGTTTGCCCCCCGAGGGGGCGAGTGGCAATCAGCCCCAGCATTTT.